The 25 T cell receptor beta chains given below trace back to one sample, sequenced in a study of blood T cell repertoires in COVID-19. Sequencing used immunoSEQ multiplex PCR; TCRdb keeps in-frame clones, though not all of them. The profile shows 250,000 to 350,000 clones, 85% to 90% of them singletons. The sequenced material came from peripheral blood. The receptors come from a woman aged 50 to 60 with COVID-19, enrolled during active disease.

The chain employs TRBV7-8 and TRBJ2-1; tentative D call: TRBD1 (5 bases). Germline loops: CDR1 SGHVS, CDR2 FQNEAQ. The CDR3 has 12 residues. V gave up 10 bases and J gave up 5 bases, with 12 bases separating them. CDR3 loop: CANQGFDNEQFF. CDR3 nucleotides: TGTGCCAACCAGGGTTTCGACAATGAGCAGTTCTTC.

This sequence joins TRBV11-2 and TRBJ2-7; 9 bases agree with TRBD2. Losses at the gene ends were 2 bases for V and 5 bases for J; bases not matched to a gene: 7. Germline-derived CDR1 and CDR2 are SGHAT and FQNNGV. This CDR3 is 15 amino acids long. This CDR3 is CASSLNSGRSDEQYF. In DNA, the CDR3 is TGTGCCAGCAGCTTAAATAGCGGGAGATCCGACGAGCAGTACTTC.

The chain couples TRBV6-5 to TRBJ2-3; D might be TRBD2 (5 bases). The V gene lost 8 bases and the J gene lost 0 bases, with 12 bases spanning the gap. This CDR3 is 14 amino acids long. Germline V gives CDR1 MNHEY, CDR2 SVGAGI. CDR3 in amino acids: CASVLDLSTDTQYF. Written as DNA, the CDR3 is TGTGCCAGCGTATTGGACTTGAGCACAGATACGCAGTATTTT.

Comments on this clone: This same CDR3 is encoded by further DNA sequences in the sample. The CDR3 region is CAWSVGGNTEAFF. The CDR3 DNA follows: TGTGCCTGGAGTGTGGGAGGGAACACTGAAGCTTTCTTT. The gene calls are TRBV30 and TRBJ1-1; no reliable D call. CDR3 size: 13 residues. The V gene's germline CDR1 is GTSNPN and CDR2 SVGIG (reference sequence). With 0 bases removed from V and 1 base from J, the gap between germline ends came to 6 bases.

The rearrangement uses TRBV14 and TRBJ1-2, with D perhaps matching TRBD1 (5 bases). V lost 1 base, J lost 3 bases, and 6 bases lay in between. This CDR3 region has 13 residues. Germline assignment: CDR1 SGHDN and CDR2 FVKESK. The CDR3 region has the DNA TGTGCCAGCAGCCAAGGCAGGGACTATGGCTACACCTTC. Its protein is CASSQGRDYGYTF.

This chain uses TRBV18 with TRBJ2-2; the match to TRBD1 covers 11 bases. The CDR3 spans 16 residues. J lost 5 bases, V lost 6 bases, and 8 bases had no gene match. Per germline, CDR1 KGHSH and CDR2 LQKENI. CDR3 in amino acids: CASSPTGTGGTGELFF. As DNA, the CDR3 is TGTGCCAGCTCGCCCACCGGGACAGGGGGAACCGGGGAGCTGTTTTTT.

The chain uses TRBV6-5 and TRBJ2-5, with D tentatively TRBD1 (6 bases). V lost 0 bases, J lost 2 bases, and 10 bases lay in between. CDR3 length: 15 amino acids. Germline V gives CDR1 MNHEY, CDR2 SVGAGI. The CDR3 here is CASSYSNQGQETQYF. Here the CDR3 DNA reads TGTGCCAGCAGTTACTCGAACCAGGGGCAAGAGACCCAGTACTTC.

This clone was detected only once. The V gene is TRBV4-1, the J gene TRBJ2-7; weak D call: TRBD1 (5 bases). The CDR3 is 15 residues long. V was clipped by 1 base and J by 6 bases, with 16 bases between them. The germline V gene has CDR1 MGHRA and CDR2 YSYEKL. CDR3 region: CASSQVAQGSLEQYF. The CDR3 DNA reads TGCGCCAGCAGCCAAGTCGCGCAGGGATCCCTCGAGCAGTACTTC.

The gene calls are TRBV18 and TRBJ1-1, with 11 bases aligning to TRBD1. In germline, CDR1 is KGHSH, CDR2 LQKENI. The ends lost 4 bases at V and 3 bases at J; junction bases unmatched: 7. The CDR3 loop spans 16 amino acids. The CDR3 bases are TGTGCCAGCTCACGAGGACAGGGGGCGTCGGACACTGAAGCTTTCTTT. It codes for CASSRGQGASDTEAFF.

The chain joins TRBV5-6 to TRBJ2-7; TRBD1 is a possible D gene (6 bases). The CDR3 is 17 amino acids. Trimming cost V 4 bases and J 4 bases, with 24 bases left between them. CDR1 and CDR2 from the germline V gene are SGHDT and YYEEEE. The CDR3 spells CASSRWPGHSWAYEQYF. In nucleotides, the CDR3 is TGTGCCAGCAGCCGCTGGCCGGGACACTCGTGGGCTTACGAGCAGTACTTC.

CDR3 protein: CASSQETGISSYTF. The CDR3 nucleotides are TGCGCCAGCAGCCAAGAAACAGGGATTAGTAGCTACACCTTC. V and J are TRBV4-3 and TRBJ1-2; TRBD1 might be the D (6 bases). Germline CDR1 and CDR2: LGHNA and YSLEER. CDR3 length: 14 amino acids. The V gene lost 0 bases and the J gene lost 9 bases, with 14 bases spanning the gap.

The chain links TRBV7-9 to TRBJ2-5; weak D call: TRBD2 (5 bases). Per the germline V gene, CDR1 is SEHNR and CDR2 is FQNEAQ (reference sequence). The CDR3 has 12 amino acids. V lost 1 base and J 9 bases, leaving 9 bases between the germline ends. The CDR3 coding sequence is TGTGCCAGCAGCTTAGGTCACGGGGCCCAGTACTTC. Its protein product is CASSLGHGAQYF.

The genes are TRBV28 and TRBJ2-1; 9 bases are shared with TRBD2. The CDR3 covers 15 residues. The germline V gene has CDR1 MDHEN and CDR2 SYDVKM. V dropped 9 bases and J dropped 3; count of bases not matched to a gene: 9. The CDR3 is CASPPTSGVYNEQFF. The CDR3 DNA reads as TGTGCCAGTCCCCCGACTAGCGGAGTCTACAATGAGCAGTTCTTC.

The chain carries TRBV7-6 and TRBJ1-4, with 9 bases matching TRBD1. V lost 1 base, J lost 5 bases, and 5 bases stayed unmatched. Germline lookup yields CDR1 SGHVS and CDR2 FNYEAQ. The CDR3 totals 16 residues. CDR3 in amino acids: CASSLVRDRDNEKLFF. CDR3 bases: TGTGCCAGCAGCTTAGTCCGGGACAGGGACAATGAAAAACTGTTTTTT.

The sample holds one count of this clone. V is TRBV6-5 and J is TRBJ2-3; a possible D gene is TRBD1 (6 bases). The germline gives CDR1 MNHEY, CDR2 SVGAGI. Trimming took off 10 bases at V and 0 bases at J, with 17 bases between the two ends. The CDR3 sequence is 15 residues long. The CDR3 bases are TGTGCCACGACCCGAGACAGGACTAGCACAGATACGCAGTATTTT. Translating gives CATTRDRTSTDTQYF.

The table lists this clone with a count of one. CDR3: CASSLGDSNYGYTF. CDR3 nucleotides: TGTGCCAGCAGCTTGGGGGACAGTAACTATGGCTACACCTTC. This chain uses TRBV5-6 with TRBJ1-2; 7 bases map to TRBD1. CDR1 is SGHDT and CDR2 is YYEEEE in the germline V gene. V was clipped by 0 bases and J by 1 base; unmatched bases: 0. This CDR3 region has 14 residues.

V is TRBV19 and J is TRBJ2-2, with D unclear. Trimming pared 5 bases from V and 1 base from J, leaving 8 bases between. This CDR3 spans 14 amino acids. CDR1 and CDR2 from the germline V gene are LNHDA and SQIVND (reference sequence). The CDR3 nucleotides read TGTGCCAGTAGTTTCCGACAGAACACCGGGGAGCTGTTTTTT. Its translation: CASSFRQNTGELFF.

The rearrangement links TRBV9 to TRBJ1-4; 10 bases map to TRBD1. The CDR3 is made up of 16 amino acids. CDR1 SGDLS and CDR2 YYNGEE come from the germline V gene. Germline trimming cut 4 bases from V and 4 bases from J; bases unmatched to any gene: 7. The CDR3 nucleotides are TGTGCCAGCAGCCCAACCGGGGACAGGGGTAATGAAAAACTGTTTTTT. This codes for CASSPTGDRGNEKLFF. Drawing the rest from reference TRBV9 and TRBJ1-4, the complete variable domain is DSGVTQTPKHLITATGQRVTLRCSPRSGDLSVYWYQQSLDQGLQFLIQYYNGEERAKGNILERFSAQQFPDLHSELNLSSLELGDSALYFCASSPTGDRGNEKLFFGSGTQLSVL.

The chain combines TRBV5-4 with TRBJ2-2; TRBD2 aligns across 9 bases. The CDR3 loop spans 17 amino acids. Unmatched junction bases numbered 12, after V lost 4 bases and J lost 5 bases. Germline-derived CDR1 and CDR2 are SGHNT and YYREEE (reference sequence). DNA of the CDR3: TGTGCCAGCAGCCGGCTTTTTGCGGGAGGGGGGACCGGGGAGCTGTTTTTT. Translated, it gives CASSRLFAGGGTGELFF.

The rearrangement uses TRBV3-1 (or the pseudogene TRBV3-2) and TRBJ2-1; 9 bases agree with TRBD2. The trim removed 1 base at V and 6 bases at J, leaving 13 bases unmatched. Per the germline V gene, CDR1 is LGHDT and CDR2 is YNNKEL (reference sequence). This CDR3 has 18 amino acids. The CDR3 coding sequence is TGTGCCAGCAGCCAAGGGGCGGGAGGGCCAATTTACGCCAATGAGCAGTTCTTC. Protein product: CASSQGAGGPIYANEQFF.

The chain links TRBV5-4 to TRBJ2-3; 7 nucleotides match TRBD1. CDR1 is SGHNT and CDR2 is YYREEE in the germline V gene (reference sequence). This CDR3 comprises 16 residues. The trim removed 4 bases at V and 4 bases at J, leaving 12 bases unmatched. The CDR3 region has the DNA TGTGCCAGCAGCCCGACAGGGAATAGGATAGCAGATACGCAGTATTTT. Protein sequence: CASSPTGNRIADTQYF.

This chain joins TRBV6-4 and TRBJ2-5; 8 positions match TRBD2. In germline, CDR1 is MRHNA, CDR2 SNTAGT. There are 13 residues in the CDR3. Trimming cost V 6 bases and J 5 bases; bases outside gene matches: 5. CDR3 DNA: TGTGCCAGCAGCCGACTAGCGAAGGAGACCCAGTACTTC. Translation gives CASSRLAKETQYF.

The J gene is TRBJ1-2, the V gene TRBV9; unclear D gene. V gave up 10 bases and J gave up 4 bases, with 14 bases separating them. This CDR3 region has 12 residues. Germline-derived CDR1 and CDR2 are SGDLS and YYNGEE. Here the CDR3 reads CAVDPLGYGYTF. Here the CDR3 DNA reads TGTGCCGTAGACCCACTAGGCTATGGCTACACCTTC.

In its sample, this clone was seen once. This chain joins TRBV5-1 and TRBJ2-7, with 9 bases lining up with TRBD2. CDR1 and CDR2 (germline): SGHRS, YFSETQ. Losses at the gene ends were 4 bases for V and 2 bases for J; bases not matched to a gene: 4. This CDR3 is 14 amino acids long. The CDR3 DNA follows: TGCGCCAGCAGCACTAGCGGGCGACCCTACGAGCAGTACTTC. This translates into CASSTSGRPYEQYF.

This clone came up a few times. The chain recombines TRBV30 with TRBJ2-5; perhaps TRBD1 as D (6 bases). CDR1 is GTSNPN and CDR2 is SVGIG in the germline V gene (reference sequence). Trimming removed 3 bases at V and 4 bases at J, with 21 bases between. The CDR3 runs to 16 residues. The CDR3 reads CAWRGAWAGLLETQYF. The CDR3 DNA follows: TGTGCCTGGAGGGGGGCCTGGGCCGGTTTACTAGAGACCCAGTACTTC.